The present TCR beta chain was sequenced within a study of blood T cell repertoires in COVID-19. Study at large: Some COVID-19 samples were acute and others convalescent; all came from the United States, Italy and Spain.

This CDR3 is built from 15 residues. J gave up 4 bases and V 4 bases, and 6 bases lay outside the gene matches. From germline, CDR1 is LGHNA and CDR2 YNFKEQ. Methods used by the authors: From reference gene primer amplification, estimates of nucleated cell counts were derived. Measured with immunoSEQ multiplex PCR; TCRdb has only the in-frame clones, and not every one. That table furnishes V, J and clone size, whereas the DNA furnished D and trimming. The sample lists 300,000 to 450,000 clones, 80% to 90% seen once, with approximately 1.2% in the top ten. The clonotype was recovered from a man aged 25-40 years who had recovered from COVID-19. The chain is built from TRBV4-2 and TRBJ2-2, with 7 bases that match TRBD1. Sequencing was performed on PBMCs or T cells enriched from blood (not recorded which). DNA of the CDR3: TGTGCCAGCAGCCGGGACAGCCTTTTCACCGGGGAGCTGTTTTTT. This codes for CASSRDSLFTGELFF.